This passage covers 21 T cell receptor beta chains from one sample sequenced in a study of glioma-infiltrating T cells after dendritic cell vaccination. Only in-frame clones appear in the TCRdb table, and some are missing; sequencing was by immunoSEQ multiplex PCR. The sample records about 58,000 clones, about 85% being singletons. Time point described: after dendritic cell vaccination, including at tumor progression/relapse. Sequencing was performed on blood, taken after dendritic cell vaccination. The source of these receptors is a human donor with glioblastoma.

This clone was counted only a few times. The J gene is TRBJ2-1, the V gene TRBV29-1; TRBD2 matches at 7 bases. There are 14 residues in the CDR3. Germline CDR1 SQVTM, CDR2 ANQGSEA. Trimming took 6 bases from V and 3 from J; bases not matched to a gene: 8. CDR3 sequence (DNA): TGCAGCGTACTTATCTCGGGGGGCTACAATGAGCAGTTCTTC. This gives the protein CSVLISGGYNEQFF.

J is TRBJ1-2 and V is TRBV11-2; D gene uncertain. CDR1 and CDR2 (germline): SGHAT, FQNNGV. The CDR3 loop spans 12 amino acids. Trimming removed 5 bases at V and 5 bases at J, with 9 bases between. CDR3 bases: TGTGCCAGCAGCACCACAGCTTATGGCTACACCTTC. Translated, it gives CASSTTAYGYTF.

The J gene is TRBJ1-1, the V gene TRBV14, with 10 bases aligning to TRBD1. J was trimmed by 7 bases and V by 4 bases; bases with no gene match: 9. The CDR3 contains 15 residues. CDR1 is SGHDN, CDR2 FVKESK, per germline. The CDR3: CASSLRDRGLGEAFF. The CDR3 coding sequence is TGTGCCAGCAGCCTCCGGGACAGGGGACTGGGTGAAGCTTTCTTT.

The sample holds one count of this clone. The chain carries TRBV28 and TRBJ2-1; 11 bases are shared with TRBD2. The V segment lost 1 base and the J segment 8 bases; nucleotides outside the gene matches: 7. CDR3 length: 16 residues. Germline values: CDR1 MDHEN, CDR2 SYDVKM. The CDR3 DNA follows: TGTGCCAGCAGTTTATTGAGTAGCGGGGGGGCATATGAGCAGTTCTTC. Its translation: CASSLLSSGGAYEQFF.

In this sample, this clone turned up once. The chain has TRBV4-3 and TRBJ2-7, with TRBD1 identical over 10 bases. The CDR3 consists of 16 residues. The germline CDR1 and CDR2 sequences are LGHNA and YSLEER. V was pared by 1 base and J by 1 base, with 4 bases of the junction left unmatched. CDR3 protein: CASSQARDRGSYEQYF. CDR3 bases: TGCGCCAGCAGCCAAGCAAGGGACAGGGGTTCCTACGAGCAGTACTTC.

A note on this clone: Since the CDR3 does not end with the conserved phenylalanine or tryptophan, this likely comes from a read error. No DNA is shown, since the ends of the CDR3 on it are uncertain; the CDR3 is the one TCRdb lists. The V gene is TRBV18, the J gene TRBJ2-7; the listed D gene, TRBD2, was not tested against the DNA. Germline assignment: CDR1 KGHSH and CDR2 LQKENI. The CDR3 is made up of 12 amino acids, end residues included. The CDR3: CASSPTGTSGVN.

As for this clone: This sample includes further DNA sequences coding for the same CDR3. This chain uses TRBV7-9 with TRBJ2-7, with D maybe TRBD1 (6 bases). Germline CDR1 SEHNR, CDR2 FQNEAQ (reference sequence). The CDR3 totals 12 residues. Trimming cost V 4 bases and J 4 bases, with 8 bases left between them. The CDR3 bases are TGTGCCAGCAGCTCACAGGGTTACGAGCAGTACTTC. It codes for CASSSQGYEQYF.

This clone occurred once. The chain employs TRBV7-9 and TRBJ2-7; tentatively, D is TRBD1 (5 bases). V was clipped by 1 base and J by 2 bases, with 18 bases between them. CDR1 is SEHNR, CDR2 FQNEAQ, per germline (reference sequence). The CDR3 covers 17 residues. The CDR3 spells CASSLGMGRASTYEQYF. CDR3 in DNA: TGTGCCAGCAGCTTAGGTATGGGCAGGGCGTCTACCTACGAGCAGTACTTC.

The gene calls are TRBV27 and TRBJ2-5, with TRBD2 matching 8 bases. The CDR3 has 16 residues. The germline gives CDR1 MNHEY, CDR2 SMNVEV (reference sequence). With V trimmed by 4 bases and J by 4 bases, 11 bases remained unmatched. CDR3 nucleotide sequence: TGTGCCAGCAGTTCCCCGGGGCGGGGGGCTAGAGAGACCCAGTACTTC. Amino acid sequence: CASSSPGRGARETQYF.

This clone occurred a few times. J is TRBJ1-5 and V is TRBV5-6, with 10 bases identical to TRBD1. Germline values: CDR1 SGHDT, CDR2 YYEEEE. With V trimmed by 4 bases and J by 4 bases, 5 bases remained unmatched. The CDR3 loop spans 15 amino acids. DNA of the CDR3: TGTGCCAGCAGCAGCGGGACAGGGGATAATCAGCCCCAGCATTTT. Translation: CASSSGTGDNQPQHF.

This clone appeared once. In DNA, the CDR3 is TGTGCCAGCAGCCAACTAACCGGGACAGCAAGAGAGACCCAGTACTTC. Translating gives CASSQLTGTARETQYF. The chain is built from TRBV6-6 and TRBJ2-5, with 7 bases matching TRBD1. J gave up 4 bases and V 6 bases, and 14 bases lay outside the gene matches. Germline CDR1 MNHNY, CDR2 SVGAGI (reference sequence). The CDR3 spans 16 residues.

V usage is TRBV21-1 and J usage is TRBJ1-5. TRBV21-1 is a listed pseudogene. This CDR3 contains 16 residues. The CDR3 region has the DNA TGTGCCAGCATCCAACGAGACTGGAATAGCAATCAGCCCCAGCATTTT. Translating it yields CASIQRDWNSNQPQHF.

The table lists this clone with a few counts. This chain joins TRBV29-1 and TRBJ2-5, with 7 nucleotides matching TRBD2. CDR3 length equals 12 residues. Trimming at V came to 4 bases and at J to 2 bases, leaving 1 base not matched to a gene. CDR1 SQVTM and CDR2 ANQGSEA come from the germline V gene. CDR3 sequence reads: CSVGGGQETQYF. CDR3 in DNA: TGCAGCGTTGGGGGAGGGCAAGAGACCCAGTACTTC. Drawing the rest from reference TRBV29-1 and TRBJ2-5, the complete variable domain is SAVISQKPSRDICQRGTSLTIQCQVDSQVTMMFWYRQQPGQSLTLIATANQGSEATYESGFVIDKFPISRPNLTFSTLTVSNMSPEDSSIYLCSVGGGQETQYFGPGTRLLVL.

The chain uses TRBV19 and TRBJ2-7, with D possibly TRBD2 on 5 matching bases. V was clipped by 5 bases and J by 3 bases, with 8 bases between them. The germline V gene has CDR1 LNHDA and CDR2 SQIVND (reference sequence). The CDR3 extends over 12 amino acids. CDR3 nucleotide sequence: TGTGCCAGTAGTCGGGAAGACTACGAGCAGTACTTC. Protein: CASSREDYEQYF.

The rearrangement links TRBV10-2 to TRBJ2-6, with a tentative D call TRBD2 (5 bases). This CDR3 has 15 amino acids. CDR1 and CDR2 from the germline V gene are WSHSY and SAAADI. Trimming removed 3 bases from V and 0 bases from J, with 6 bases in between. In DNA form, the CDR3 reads TGCGCCAGCAGTGATCGGGGCTCTGGGGCCAACGTCCTGACTTTC. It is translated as CASSDRGSGANVLTF.

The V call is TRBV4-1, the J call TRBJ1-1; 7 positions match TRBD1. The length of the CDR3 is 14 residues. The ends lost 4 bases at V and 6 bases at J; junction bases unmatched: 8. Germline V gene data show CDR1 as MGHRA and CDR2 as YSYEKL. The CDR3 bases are TGCGCCAGCAGCCCCCGGGACAGAAACTCTGAAGCTTTCTTT. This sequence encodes CASSPRDRNSEAFF.

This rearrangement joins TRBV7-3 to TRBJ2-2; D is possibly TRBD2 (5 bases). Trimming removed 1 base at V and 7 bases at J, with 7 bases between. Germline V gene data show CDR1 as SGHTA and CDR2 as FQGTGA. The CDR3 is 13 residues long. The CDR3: CASSLSGGGELFF. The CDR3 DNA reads TGTGCCAGCAGCTTAAGCGGAGGCGGGGAGCTGTTTTTT.

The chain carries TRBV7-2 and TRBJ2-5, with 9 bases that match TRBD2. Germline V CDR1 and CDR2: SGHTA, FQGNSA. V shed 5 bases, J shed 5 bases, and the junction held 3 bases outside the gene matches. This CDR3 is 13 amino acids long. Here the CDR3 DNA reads TGTGCCAGCAGCCAAGGACTAGCGGAGACCCAGTACTTC. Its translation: CASSQGLAETQYF.

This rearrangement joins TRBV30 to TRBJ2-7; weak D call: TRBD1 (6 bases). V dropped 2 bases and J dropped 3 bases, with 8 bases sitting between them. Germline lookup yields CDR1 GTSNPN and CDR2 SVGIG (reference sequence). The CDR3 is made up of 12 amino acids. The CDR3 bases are TGTGCCTGGAGTATACAGGGCTACGAGCAGTACTTC. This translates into CAWSIQGYEQYF. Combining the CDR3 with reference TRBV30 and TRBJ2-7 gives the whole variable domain SQTIHQWPATLVQPVGSPLSLECTVEGTSNPNLYWYRQAAGRGLQLLFYSVGIGQISSEVPQNLSASRPQDRQFILSSKKLLLSDSGFYLCAWSIQGYEQYFGPGTRLTVT.

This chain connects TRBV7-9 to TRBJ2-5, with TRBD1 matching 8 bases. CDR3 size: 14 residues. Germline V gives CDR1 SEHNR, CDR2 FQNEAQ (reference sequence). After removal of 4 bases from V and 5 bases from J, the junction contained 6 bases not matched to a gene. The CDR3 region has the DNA TGTGCCAGCAGCTACTCAGGGGGCCGGGAGACCCAGTACTTC. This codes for CASSYSGGRETQYF.

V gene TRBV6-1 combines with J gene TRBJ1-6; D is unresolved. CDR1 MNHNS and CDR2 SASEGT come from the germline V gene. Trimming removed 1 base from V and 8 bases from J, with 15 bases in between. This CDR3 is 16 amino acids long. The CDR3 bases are TGTGCCAGCAGTGAAGTCGCGGGCGGTTGGTATTCACCCCTCCACTTT. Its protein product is CASSEVAGGWYSPLHF.